Sequencing of this TCR beta chain was carried out in a study of human T cells and chemical hapten exposure. In the study overall: An approximately 2 cm by approximately 2 cm inner upper arm patch received 2% DPC for sensitization.

Trimming pared 0 bases from V and 5 bases from J, leaving 7 bases between. CDR3 length equals 13 residues. Time point in this sample: patch test 3, about 24 weeks after DPC sensitization. As to treatment: therapeutic diphenylcyclopropenone sensitization with weekly scalp DPC. At every patch-test visit, blood was drawn before the patch test was applied. The sample holds many counts of this clonotype. Individual cDNA molecules received unique molecular identifiers in the library. TCRdb passed the RACE reads through MiXCR, listing each CDR3 protein once. Counted here are tens of thousands of distinct CDR3 sequences, 11% occurring once; the ten biggest clones make up approximately 1.5%.

The origin of this receptor is a woman between 50 and 59 years old with alopecia areata. Some clones in this sample may be carry-over from other donors' samples. The source material was whole blood, sampled in connection with sensitization to the hapten diphenylcyclopropenone (DPC). This sequence joins TRBV12-3 or TRBV12-4 and TRBJ2-5; no firm D call. CDR3 in DNA: TGTGCCAGCAGTTTAGCTCCTCTGGAGACCCAGTACTTC. Translating gives CASSLAPLETQYF.